The clone carrying this T cell receptor beta chain occurred once. CDR3 length: 14 residues. The V gene's germline CDR1 is KGHSH and CDR2 LQKENI. The ends lost 4 bases at V and 5 bases at J; junction bases unmatched: 8. This entry belongs to a study of shared clonotypes between healthy human individuals. Libraries were prepared by immunoSEQ multiplex PCR; TCRdb keeps only in-frame clonotypes and omits some of them. The table includes more than 2,000,000 clones, just over 90% detected once. The CD4+ fraction was divided into a CD45RA+ naive subset and a CD45RA-negative memory subset. The chain has TRBV18 and TRBJ2-7; TRBD1 matches at 7 bases. The source is a man younger than 35 in good health. The sample comprised naive CD4+ T cells sorted from blood. As for subset: CD45RA+ positively selected. The CDR3 sequence is CASSLTGARDEQYF. The CDR3, as DNA: TGTGCCAGCTCACTAACAGGGGCCAGGGACGAGCAGTACTTC.